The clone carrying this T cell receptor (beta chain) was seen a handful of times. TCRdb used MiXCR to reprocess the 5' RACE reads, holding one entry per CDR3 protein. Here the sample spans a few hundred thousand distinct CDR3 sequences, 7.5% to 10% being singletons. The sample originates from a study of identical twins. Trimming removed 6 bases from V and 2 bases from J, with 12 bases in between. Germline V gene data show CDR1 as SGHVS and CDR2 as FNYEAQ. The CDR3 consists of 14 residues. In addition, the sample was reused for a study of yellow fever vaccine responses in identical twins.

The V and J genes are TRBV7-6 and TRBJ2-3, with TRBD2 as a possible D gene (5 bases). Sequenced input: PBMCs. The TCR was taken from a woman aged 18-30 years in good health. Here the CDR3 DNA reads TGTGCCAGCAGTTCCGGGATCCACACAGATACGCAGTATTTT. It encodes CASSSGIHTDTQYF.